This TCR beta chain was observed in a study of cytomegalovirus exposure and HLA in healthy donors. PCR employed 60 Vbeta and 13 Jbeta primers. Produced via immunoSEQ multiplex PCR; TCRdb's table is partial and in-frame only. The repertoire holds approximately 150,000 clones, approximately 77% seen once, with more than 3% in the top ten. CDR1 and CDR2 (germline): MDHEN, SYDVKM. With 2 bases removed from V and 6 bases from J, the gap between germline ends came to 11 bases. This CDR3 is built from 13 residues. The sample comprised PBMCs. The receptor comes from a man under 40 in good health and CMV-seropositive. The J gene is TRBJ2-7, the V gene TRBV28; D gene ambiguous. CDR3 DNA sequence: TGTGCCAGCAGTTTACGTTACAGTGGCGAGCAGTACTTC. This gives the protein CASSLRYSGEQYF.